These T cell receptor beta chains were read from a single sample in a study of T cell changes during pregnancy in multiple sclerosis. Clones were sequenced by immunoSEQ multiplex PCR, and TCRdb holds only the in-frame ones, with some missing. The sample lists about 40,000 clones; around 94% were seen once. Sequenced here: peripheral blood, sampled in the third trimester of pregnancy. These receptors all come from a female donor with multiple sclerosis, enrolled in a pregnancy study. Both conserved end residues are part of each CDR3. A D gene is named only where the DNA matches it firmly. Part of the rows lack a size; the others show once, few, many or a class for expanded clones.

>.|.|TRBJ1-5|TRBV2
TGTGCCAGCAGTGAAGCCTCTATAGAGCCCCAGCATTTT
CASSEASIEPQHF
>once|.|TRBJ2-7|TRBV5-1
TGCGCCAGCAGCTTTAGTTTAGATTACGAGCAGTACTTC
CASSFSLDYEQYF
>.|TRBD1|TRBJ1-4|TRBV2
TGTGCCAGCAGTGAGAGGACAGGGGGAACTGAAAAACTGTTTTTT
CASSERTGGTEKLFF
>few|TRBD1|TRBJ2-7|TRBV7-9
TGTGCCAGCAGCCCCGGACAGGTCGAGCAGTACTTC
CASSPGQVEQYF
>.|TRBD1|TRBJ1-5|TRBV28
TGTGCCAGCAGTTTGGTCAGAGGGGGCAGGCAGCCCCAGCATTTT
CASSLVRGGRQPQHF
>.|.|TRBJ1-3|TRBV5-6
TGTGCCAGCAGCTTGGGACAAGCTGGAAACACCATATATTTT
CASSLGQAGNTIYF
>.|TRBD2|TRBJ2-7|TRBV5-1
TGCGCCAGCAGCTTGACGGGAGGGCCTGGGTACGAGCAGTACTTC
CASSLTGGPGYEQYF
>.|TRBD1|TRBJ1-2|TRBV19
TGTGCCAGTAGTATCGGAGGACAGGGGAGAGGTGGCTACACCTTC
CASSIGGQGRGGYTF
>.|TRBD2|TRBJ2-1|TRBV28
TGTGCCAGCAGTTTATTCCGACTAGCGGTCTACAATGAGCAGTTCTTC
CASSLFRLAVYNEQFF
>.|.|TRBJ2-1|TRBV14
TGTGCCAGCAGCCAGAGCTCCTACAATGAGCAGTTCTTC
CASSQSSYNEQFF
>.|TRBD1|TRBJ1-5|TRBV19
TGTGCCAGTAGAACCGGGACAGGGGTTCAGCCCCAGCATTTT
CASRTGTGVQPQHF
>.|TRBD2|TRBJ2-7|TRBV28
TGTGCCAGCAGTTTAGCCCGGGGACTAGCGGGAGGGTCCGTCGACTACGAGCAGTACTTC
CASSLARGLAGGSVDYEQYF
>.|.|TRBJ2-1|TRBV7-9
TGTGCCAGCAGCTTAGCAAGAGGTTACAATGAGCAGTTCTTC
CASSLARGYNEQFF
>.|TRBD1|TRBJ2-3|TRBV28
TGTGCCAGCAGTTTCGGTGACAGGGGCGATACGCAGTATTTT
CASSFGDRGDTQYF
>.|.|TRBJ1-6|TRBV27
TGTGCCAGCAGTTTATCGCCCAGCGCCAACTATAATTCACCCCTCCACTTT
CASSLSPSANYNSPLHF
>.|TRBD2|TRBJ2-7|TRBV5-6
TGTGCCAGCAGCTTGGGACTAGCAGTCTACGAGCAGTACTTC
CASSLGLAVYEQYF